This TCR beta chain was observed in a study of blood T cells in healthy people across ages (dated by TCRdb to the mid-2010s). Some background on the complete study: Template switching captured roughly one uniquely barcoded TCR beta cDNA molecule per two T cells in model experiments. Using deep sequencing normalized with unique cDNA molecular identifiers, the study measured how TCR beta repertoire diversity changes with age. Four age groups were formed from the donors: young (average roughly 16 years), middle-aged (approximately 39), aged (about 62) and long-lived (about 80). Donors of different ages were randomly distributed across sequencing lanes to avoid experimental bias. Two additional independent replicas of 1 million unique cDNA reads from the same blood draw were analyzed for two donors (one aged 18 to 30 and one aged 80 or older). The investigation overall reported the following: The CMV infection status of donors was not known, potentially confounding age-related changes in expanded clonotypes. The long-lived group showed more naive CD4+ T cells, fewer expanded clones and increased TCR diversity than the aged group, suggesting age selection. Observed TCR beta diversity correlated strongly with the percentage of naive T cells measured by flow cytometry. Estimates of total diversity based on one million sequenced T cells were regarded as lower bounds and as underestimates. As age increased, observed TCR beta diversity per million T cells dropped in a roughly linear way, and a significant reduction was already evident by age around 41. Because profiling used bulk unsorted PBMCs, naive and antigen-experienced compartments could not be compared conclusively.

Donors were 39 systemically healthy Caucasian individuals from Russia aged roughly 6 to 90 years. About 9.1 milliliters of peripheral blood were collected from each donor into EDTA-treated Vacutainer tubes. Ficoll-Paque density-gradient centrifugation was used to isolate PBMCs, with at least 7 million per sample. Total RNA, at least 6 micrograms per sample, was extracted from PBMCs with Trizol reagent. For every donor, an aliquot of PBMCs went through flow cytometry to measure the percentages of naive CD45RAhigh/CD27high T cells. A note on this clonotype: Its antigen remains unidentified. Nothing much larger sits one base from this clone, and base qualities are not available.

Via the germline V gene (reference sequence), CDR1 is MNHNY and CDR2 SVGAGI. Clipping removes 0 bases from V and 1 base from J, with 3 as the unmatched junction base count. The CDR3 has 16 amino acids, counting the end cysteine and phenylalanine. Left in the record is the CDR3 DNA by itself, 48 bases read in frame from the first base. The library was made by 5' RACE. Sequencing took place on an Illumina HiSeq 2500. The second PCR ran for roughly 7 to 11 cycles and used a J-beta primer mix along with a sample-barcoded 5' primer. Each TCR beta cDNA molecule received a unique molecular identifier from a template-switch 5' adaptor carrying 12 random nucleotides. At least 3 million CDR3-containing paired-end reads were obtained from each sample. First-strand cDNA synthesis was performed from all RNA using the Mint cDNA synthesis kit, with priming by a TRBC-specific oligonucleotide. Following uracil-DNA glycosylase treatment, a first 18-cycle PCR with universal primers M1SS and BC2_uni_R was performed on all cDNA. From the authors' description of their analysis: Each sample was normalized by randomly selecting 1 million high-quality reads, each carrying a distinct molecular identifier. Reads sharing molecular identifiers were discarded rather than binned into consensus sequences. MiTCR, run with a Q25 quality threshold and the strictest error-elimination algorithm, handled CDR3 identification, clonotype clustering and error correction. A nonparametric unseen species model using Euler transformation provided a lower-bound estimate of total TCR beta diversity. TCRdb redid the processing of the public reads, applying fastp at Q25 and MiXCR, and retained in-frame beta chains. For every CDR3 protein sequence, its rows merge into one entry that carries the most common genes and DNA. None of the V and J calls come from the authors' own analysis; TCRdb made them. The sample contains fewer than 1.5 million distinct CDR3 sequences, approximately 38% of them found a single time. Roughly 7.9% of the sample is held by the ten biggest clonotypes.

The receptor was derived from a woman between 18 and 30 years old in good health. In this chain, TRBV6-6 is recombined with TRBJ2-1, with 7 middle bases fitting TRBD2. Sequencing was performed on blood. The nucleotides read TGTGCCAGCAGTTACTCGGCGGGAGCATCCTACAATGAGCAGTTCTTC. The translation is CASSYSAGASYNEQFF.